Listed below are T cell receptor beta chains from one sample, sequenced in a study of blood T cell repertoires in COVID-19. TCRdb keeps only in-frame clones here, not all; method: immunoSEQ multiplex PCR. The table shows around 70,000 clones, with approximately 86% occurring only once. The sequencing sample was made of peripheral blood. The receptors shown here come from an elderly woman with active or convalescent COVID-19. CDR3s include the opening cysteine and the closing phenylalanine or tryptophan. A D gene is named only where the DNA matches it firmly.

D gene | J gene | V gene | CDR3 protein | CDR3 DNA
. | TRBJ2-2 | TRBV24-1 | CATSDLAQGNTGELFF | TGTGCCACCAGTGATTTGGCACAGGGGAACACCGGGGAGCTGTTTTTT
TRBD1 | TRBJ2-1 | TRBV4-1 | CASSPSGATGARNEQFF | TGCGCCAGCAGCCCTTCCGGGGCGACAGGGGCCCGCAATGAGCAGTTCTTC
. | TRBJ2-2 | TRBV10-3 | CAISEGLLANTGELFF | TGTGCCATCAGTGAGGGACTTTTGGCGAACACCGGGGAGCTGTTTTTT
. | TRBJ1-1 | TRBV6-5 | CASSYAGGRGTTEAFF | TGTGCCAGCAGTTACGCCGGGGGTCGGGGGACCACTGAAGCTTTCTTT
. | TRBJ1-6 | TRBV4-1 | CASSHPLSRPRDSPSRALHF | TGCGCCAGCAGCCATCCACTAAGTAGGCCTCGGGACTCCCCATCGAGGGCCCTCCACTTT
TRBD1 | TRBJ2-7 | TRBV7-8 | CASSLVLGTGAYEQYF | TGTGCCAGCAGCTTAGTCCTAGGGACAGGGGCCTACGAGCAGTACTTC
. | TRBJ2-2 | TRBV10-1 | CASSRTGNTGELFF | TGCGCCAGCAGTCGGACGGGAAACACCGGGGAGCTGTTTTTT
. | TRBJ1-3 | TRBV7-2 | CASSPGTSSSGNTIYF | TGTGCCAGCAGCCCCGGGACATCCAGCTCTGGAAACACCATATATTTT
. | TRBJ2-2 | TRBV12-5 | CAISGKMQGGNTGELFF | TGTGCTATATCCGGCAAGATGCAGGGGGGGAACACCGGGGAGCTGTTTTTT
. | TRBJ2-5 | TRBV7-6 | CASSSRQLETQYF | TGTGCCAGCAGCTCCCGTCAACTAGAGACCCAGTACTTC
. | TRBJ2-5 | TRBV7-2 | CASSPGRRQETQYF | TGTGCCAGCAGCCCAGGCAGGAGGCAAGAGACCCAGTACTTC